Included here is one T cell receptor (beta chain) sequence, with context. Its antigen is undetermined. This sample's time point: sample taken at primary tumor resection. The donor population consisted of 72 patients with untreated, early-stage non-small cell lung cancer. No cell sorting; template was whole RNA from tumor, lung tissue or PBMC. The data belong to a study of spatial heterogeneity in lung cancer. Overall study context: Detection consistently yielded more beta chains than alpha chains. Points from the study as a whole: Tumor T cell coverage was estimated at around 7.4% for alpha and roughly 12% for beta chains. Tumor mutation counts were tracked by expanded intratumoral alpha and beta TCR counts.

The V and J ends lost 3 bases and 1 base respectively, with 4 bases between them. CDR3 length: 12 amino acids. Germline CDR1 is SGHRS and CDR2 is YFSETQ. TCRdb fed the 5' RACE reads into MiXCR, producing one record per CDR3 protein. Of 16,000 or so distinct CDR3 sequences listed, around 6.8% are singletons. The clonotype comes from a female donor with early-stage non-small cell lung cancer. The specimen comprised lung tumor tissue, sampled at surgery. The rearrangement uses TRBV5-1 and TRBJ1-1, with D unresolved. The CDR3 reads CASSWGNTEAFF. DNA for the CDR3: TGCGCCAGCAGCTGGGGGAACACTGAAGCTTTCTTT.